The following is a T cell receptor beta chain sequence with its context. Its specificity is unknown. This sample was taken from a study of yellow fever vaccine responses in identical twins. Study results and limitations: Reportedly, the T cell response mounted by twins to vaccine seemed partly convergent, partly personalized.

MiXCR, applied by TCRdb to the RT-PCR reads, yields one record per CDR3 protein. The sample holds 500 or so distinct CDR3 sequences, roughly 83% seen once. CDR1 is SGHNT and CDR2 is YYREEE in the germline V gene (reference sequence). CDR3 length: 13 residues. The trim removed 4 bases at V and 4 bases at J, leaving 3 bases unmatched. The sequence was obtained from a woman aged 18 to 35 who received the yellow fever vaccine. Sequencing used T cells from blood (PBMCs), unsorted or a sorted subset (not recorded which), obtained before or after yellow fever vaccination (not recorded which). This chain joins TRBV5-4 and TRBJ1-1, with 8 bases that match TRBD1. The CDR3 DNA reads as TGTGCCAGCAGCCGGACAGGGCCCACTGAAGCTTTCTTT. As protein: CASSRTGPTEAFF.